The 5 T cell receptor beta chains below were found in one sample sequenced in a study of cytomegalovirus exposure and HLA in healthy donors. Primers included in the PCR were 60 Vbeta and 13 Jbeta primers. TCRdb's copy holds only in-frame clones and misses some; the assay was immunoSEQ multiplex PCR. This repertoire shows about 190,000 clones, roughly four fifths found once; its top ten account for roughly a tenth. Sequences were obtained from PBMCs. All receptors derive from a woman in her forties or fifties in good health and CMV-seropositive.

The chain links TRBV18 to TRBJ1-6; tentative D call: TRBD1 (6 bases). V was pared by 6 bases and J by 5 bases, with 14 bases between. Per germline, CDR1 KGHSH and CDR2 LQKENI. The CDR3 runs to 15 residues. CDR3 DNA: TGTGCCAGCTCTCCCGGACAGCTGAATAATTCACCCCTCCACTTT. It translates to CASSPGQLNNSPLHF.

This chain joins TRBV5-1 and TRBJ1-4; D gene uncertain. The germline V gene encodes CDR1 SGHRS and CDR2 YFSETQ. V lost 0 bases and J lost 7, with 10 bases in between. The CDR3 covers 14 residues. The CDR3 loop is CASSLAAETEKLFF. The CDR3 DNA follows: TGCGCCAGCAGCTTGGCGGCGGAAACTGAAAAACTGTTTTTT. The full variable domain, in which reference TRBV5-1 and TRBJ1-4 provide the parts outside the CDR3, is KAGVTQTPRYLIKTRGQQVTLSCSPISGHRSVSWYQQTPGQGLQFLFEYFSETQRNKGNFPGRFSGRQFSNSRSEMNVSTLELGDSALYLCASSLAAETEKLFFGSGTQLSVL.

This rearrangement joins TRBV5-4 to TRBJ1-2, with 9 nucleotides matching TRBD1. The germline V gene has CDR1 SGHNT and CDR2 YYREEE (reference sequence). The V segment lost 0 bases and the J segment 7 bases; nucleotides outside the gene matches: 7. The CDR3 sequence is 15 residues long. CDR3 residues: CASSLVGQGSGGYTF. CDR3 sequence (DNA): TGTGCCAGCAGCTTGGTGGGACAGGGTTCGGGTGGCTACACCTTC.

V is TRBV7-2 and J is TRBJ2-7, with D tentatively TRBD1 (5 bases). This CDR3 is built from 15 residues. V was cut by 4 bases and J by 2 bases, with 15 bases left in between. Germline V gives CDR1 SGHTA, CDR2 FQGNSA. The DNA for the CDR3 is TGTGCCAGCAGCTCCCCAGGGCAGCCACCCTACGAGCAGTACTTC. Its translation is CASSSPGQPPYEQYF.

There are a few counts of this clone. The rearrangement uses TRBV28 and TRBJ1-1, with D tentatively TRBD1 (5 bases). This CDR3 has 12 amino acids. Germline V gene lookup returns CDR1 MDHEN and CDR2 SYDVKM. Trimming pared 2 bases from V and 8 bases from J, leaving 9 bases between. The CDR3 spells CASSLTGEEAFF. The CDR3 DNA follows: TGTGCCAGCAGTTTAACAGGAGAAGAAGCTTTCTTT.